What follows are 23 T cell receptor beta chains derived from one specimen sequenced in a study of vaccination and CD4 T cells after COVID-19. Regarding treatment: roughly 10-day PBMC culture with coronavirus spike peptide pools or control peptides (ViraFEST assay). For these receptors, no antigen is known. The Oncomine TCR Beta short-read assay sequenced DNA from cultured CD4+ T cells. TCRdb re-called the PCR reads with MiXCR, one entry per CDR3 protein. The table records around 17,000 distinct CDR3 sequences, approximately 40% of them present only once. The sequenced sample was CD4+ T cells from blood, cultured in vitro, obtained before SARS-CoV-2 vaccination. All receptors come from a human donor who received a COVID-19 vaccine.

Only a few counts were recorded for this clonotype. The chain combines TRBV5-1 with TRBJ2-1; 10 bases align to TRBD2. V lost 1 base, J lost 5 bases, and 6 bases stayed unmatched. Germline V gene lookup returns CDR1 SGHRS and CDR2 YFSETQ. The CDR3 has 16 residues. CDR3 bases: TGCGCCAGCAGCTTGCTGGCTAGCGGGGGCCACAATGAGCAGTTCTTC. Residues: CASSLLASGGHNEQFF.

This clonotype was counted only a few times. V and J are TRBV7-9 and TRBJ1-1, with 7 nucleotides matching TRBD1. Germline loops: CDR1 SEHNR, CDR2 FQNEAQ (reference sequence). V shed 1 base and J 6 bases; nucleotides not matched to a gene: 11. The length of the CDR3 is 16 residues. CDR3 region: CASSLVRATGAAEAFF. The CDR3 coding sequence is TGTGCCAGCAGCTTAGTAAGGGCCACAGGGGCCGCTGAAGCTTTCTTT.

In its sample, this clonotype was seen a few times. The V and J genes are TRBV7-2 and TRBJ1-2, with D possibly TRBD1 on 6 matching bases. This CDR3 region has 18 residues. Trimming cost V 1 base and J 4 bases, with 22 bases left between them. Germline V lookup: CDR1 SGHTA, CDR2 FQGNSA. The CDR3 DNA sequence: TGTGCCAGCAGCTTAGTGGGGCGGGGGGCGCGGTCGGGCTATGGCTACACCTTC. It encodes CASSLVGRGARSGYGYTF.

V usage is TRBV11-2 and J usage is TRBJ1-1; D uncertain. The V end lost 1 base, the J end lost 0 bases, and 3 bases lay between the germline ends. CDR1 and CDR2 from the germline V gene are SGHAT and FQNNGV. The CDR3 runs 13 residues. For the CDR3, the DNA is TGTGCCAGCAGCTTAGTCGTGAACACTGAAGCTTTCTTT. Translated, it gives CASSLVVNTEAFF.

The chain joins TRBV19 to TRBJ2-7; either TRBD1 or TRBD2 may fit D (5 bases each). Trimming left V 6 bases short and J 0 bases short, with 15 bases between. CDR1 LNHDA and CDR2 SQIVND come from the germline V gene (reference sequence). CDR3 length: 15 residues. The CDR3, as DNA: TGTGCCAGTAGGAACACTCTAGGGACCTCCTACGAGCAGTACTTC. This translates into CASRNTLGTSYEQYF.

In its sample, this clonotype was seen a few times. The chain is built from TRBV20-1 and TRBJ2-3; 9 nucleotides line up with TRBD2. V lost 5 bases and J lost 4; bases outside the gene matches: 7. CDR3 length: 14 amino acids. CDR1 and CDR2 from the germline V gene are DFQATT and SNEGSKA (reference sequence). CDR3 nucleotide sequence: TGCAGTGCTTATAGCGGGGGCCCTCCAGATACGCAGTATTTT. Protein product: CSAYSGGPPDTQYF.

There are a few counts of this clonotype. The chain couples TRBV19 to TRBJ2-2; D may correspond to TRBD1 or TRBD2 (5 bases each). The CDR3 is made up of 15 amino acids. V shed 3 bases and J shed 4 bases, with 12 bases lying between them. Germline V gene data show CDR1 as LNHDA and CDR2 as SQIVND (reference sequence). This chain's CDR3 is CASSIQGVSTGELFF. The DNA for the CDR3 is TGTGCCAGTAGTATTCAGGGAGTAAGCACCGGGGAGCTGTTTTTT. Complete variable domain (other parts from reference TRBV19 and TRBJ2-2): DGGITQSPKYLFRKEGQNVTLSCEQNLNHDAMYWYRQDPGQGLRLIYYSQIVNDFQKGDIAEGYSVSREKKESFPLTVTSAQKNPTAFYLCASSIQGVSTGELFFGEGSRLTVL.

The chain couples TRBV9 to TRBJ2-1; 12 positions agree with TRBD1. The CDR3 has 19 amino acids. V dropped 0 bases and J dropped 8; count of bases not matched to a gene: 15. Germline-derived CDR1 and CDR2 are SGDLS and YYNGEE. CDR3 sequence (DNA): TGTGCCAGCAGCGTAGCTCCTATCACCGGGACAGGGGGCTTGGATGAGCAGTTCTTC. It specifies CASSVAPITGTGGLDEQFF. Full variable domain (missing parts from reference TRBV9 and TRBJ2-1): DSGVTQTPKHLITATGQRVTLRCSPRSGDLSVYWYQQSLDQGLQFLIQYYNGEERAKGNILERFSAQQFPDLHSELNLSSLELGDSALYFCASSVAPITGTGGLDEQFFGPGTRLTVL.

The chain uses TRBV7-3 and TRBJ2-7; TRBD2 might be the D (5 bases). The CDR3 covers 12 residues. Trimming pared 2 bases from V and 6 bases from J, leaving 8 bases between. CDR1 is SGHTA and CDR2 is FQGTGA in the germline V gene. CDR3 protein: CASSLGSGEQYF. The CDR3 DNA reads TGTGCCAGCAGCTTAGGCAGCGGCGAGCAGTACTTC.

The CDR3 coding sequence is TGTGCCAGCAGTTTGGACAGATCCTACGAGCAGTACTTC. As protein: CASSLDRSYEQYF. The V and J genes are TRBV6-5 and TRBJ2-7; perhaps TRBD1 as D (6 bases). The V and J ends lost 4 bases and 1 base respectively, with 8 bases between them. CDR1 is MNHEY and CDR2 is SVGAGI in the germline V gene. The CDR3 sequence is 13 residues long.

V and J are TRBV7-9 and TRBJ2-5; D unresolved. From germline, CDR1 is SEHNR and CDR2 FQNEAQ (reference sequence). This CDR3 spans 16 amino acids. V was shortened by 2 bases and J by 1 base, with 14 bases between the two germline ends. CDR3 in DNA: TGTGCCAGCAGCTTACCCCTGGGCGTCGGCCAAGAGACCCAGTACTTC. It encodes CASSLPLGVGQETQYF.

The chain carries TRBV19 and TRBJ1-2; a weak D match, TRBD1 (5 bases). The CDR3 has 12 amino acids. Germline CDR1 is LNHDA and CDR2 is SQIVND (reference sequence). Trimming removed 5 bases at V and 8 bases at J, with 12 bases between. The CDR3 region has the DNA TGTGCCAGTAGTGTTTGGGGCGGGGGCTACACCTTC. It is translated as CASSVWGGGYTF. The complete variable domain, with remaining parts taken from reference TRBV19 and TRBJ1-2, reads DGGITQSPKYLFRKEGQNVTLSCEQNLNHDAMYWYRQDPGQGLRLIYYSQIVNDFQKGDIAEGYSVSREKKESFPLTVTSAQKNPTAFYLCASSVWGGGYTFGSGTRLTVV.

The chain uses TRBV7-2 and TRBJ1-2, with D maybe TRBD1 (5 bases). V lost 0 bases, J lost 5 bases, and 13 bases lay in between. This CDR3 has 15 amino acids. Germline V gene data show CDR1 as SGHTA and CDR2 as FQGNSA. The CDR3 DNA reads as TGTGCCAGCAGCTTAGCGGGGGGTTTAGGGTATGGCTACACCTTC. The encoded protein is CASSLAGGLGYGYTF.

The chain joins TRBV2 to TRBJ2-2; D is unresolved. Trimming stripped 6 bases from V and 1 base from J, with 6 bases between. Looked up from germline, CDR1 is SNHLY and CDR2 is FYNNEI. CDR3 length equals 13 residues. CDR3 loop: CASRGLNTGELFF. The CDR3 bases are TGTGCCAGCAGGGGTTTGAACACCGGGGAGCTGTTTTTT.

This sequence joins TRBV18 and TRBJ2-2; D perhaps matches TRBD2 (6 bases). Trimming pared 6 bases from V and 0 bases from J, leaving 17 bases between. CDR1 KGHSH and CDR2 LQKENI come from the germline V gene. The CDR3 sequence is 17 residues long. CDR3 DNA: TGTGCCAGCTCCGCGCTCAGGAGGGCTTCGAACACCGGGGAGCTGTTTTTT. This translates into CASSALRRASNTGELFF.

The genes are TRBV5-1 and TRBJ2-7, with 7 bases fitting TRBD1. Trimming took 1 base from V and 2 from J; bases not matched to a gene: 15. The CDR3 runs to 18 residues. Germline CDR1 reads SGHRS; CDR2 reads YFSETQ. DNA of the CDR3: TGCGCCAGCAGCTTGCTCTTCCCCACAGGGGTTAGGGCCTACGAGCAGTACTTC. Protein: CASSLLFPTGVRAYEQYF.

V and J are TRBV11-2 and TRBJ2-7; possibly TRBD1 for D (6 bases). V lost 2 bases to trimming and J lost 3 bases, with 20 bases between them. Germline CDR1 SGHAT, CDR2 FQNNGV. There are 17 residues in the CDR3. This CDR3 reads CASSLSFTGLRFYEQYF. CDR3 nucleotide sequence: TGTGCCAGCAGCTTATCCTTCACAGGGTTGAGGTTCTACGAGCAGTACTTC.

The V and J genes are TRBV5-1 and TRBJ1-6, with 9 positions matching TRBD1. The CDR3 covers 16 residues. After removal of 4 bases from V and 5 bases from J, the junction contained 7 bases not matched to a gene. CDR1 and CDR2 (germline): SGHRS, YFSETQ. CDR3: CASSRTGEMDNSPLHF. The CDR3 nucleotides are TGCGCCAGCAGCCGGACAGGGGAAATGGATAATTCACCCCTCCACTTT.

This chain connects TRBV19 to TRBJ1-5, with 10 bases identical to TRBD1. The germline gives CDR1 LNHDA, CDR2 SQIVND (reference sequence). The V and J ends lost 10 bases and 9 bases, in that order; junction bases with no gene match: 12. The CDR3 sequence is 14 residues long. The CDR3 nucleotides are TGTGCCACTAAAGGGACAGGGGTCCTTTGGCCCCAGCATTTT. It codes for CATKGTGVLWPQHF.

DNA for the CDR3: TGTGCCAGCAGCTCCACCGGGGGCCTGGGCTACAATGAGCAGTTCTTC. Amino acid sequence: CASSSTGGLGYNEQFF. The chain employs TRBV3-1 and TRBJ2-1; D possibly uses TRBD1 or TRBD2 (6 bases each). Trimming took off 5 bases at V and 3 bases at J, with 17 bases between the two ends. The CDR3 runs to 16 residues. Per the germline V gene, CDR1 is LGHDT and CDR2 is YNNKEL (reference sequence).

V is TRBV2 and J is TRBJ1-1; TRBD1 agrees at 7 bases. Germline assignment: CDR1 SNHLY and CDR2 FYNNEI. V shed 5 bases and J 5 bases; nucleotides not matched to a gene: 8. This CDR3 has 14 residues. CDR3 sequence: CASSTQGKGTEAFF. In nucleotides, the CDR3 is TGTGCCAGCAGTACACAGGGGAAGGGGACTGAAGCTTTCTTT.

V gene TRBV11-3 combines with J gene TRBJ1-1; tentatively, D is TRBD1 (6 bases). With 5 bases removed from V and 4 bases from J, the gap between germline ends came to 17 bases. In germline, CDR1 is SGHNT, CDR2 YENEEA. The CDR3 sequence is 15 residues long. CDR3 coding DNA: TGTGCCAGCAGCGCGTCAGGGAGGGGGGGCACTGAAGCTTTCTTT. Its protein product is CASSASGRGGTEAFF.

This chain connects TRBV20-1 to TRBJ2-5, with 14 bases identical to TRBD2. The CDR3 loop spans 18 amino acids. Germline V gene sequence: CDR1 DFQATT, CDR2 SNEGSKA (reference sequence). V was clipped by 6 bases and J by 1 base; unmatched bases: 13. DNA of the CDR3: TGCAGTGCCGTAGCTGGACTAGCGGGGGGAGCACTCCAAGAGACCCAGTACTTC. It is translated as CSAVAGLAGGALQETQYF.